This T cell receptor beta chain came from a study of cytomegalovirus exposure and HLA in healthy donors. Study-level results: Owing to their indistinguishability, certain V segments, notably TRBV6-2 and TRBV6-3, were excluded. Likely technical artifact: a cluster of highly shared sequence variants. In an earlier analysis, in around 590 donors, most V segments appeared productive either ~87% or ~30% of the time.

Worth noting for this clone: Its antigen remains unidentified.

CDR3 length: 13 amino acids. Germline CDR1 MNHNS, CDR2 SASEGT. The germline V and J ends were trimmed by 6 bases and 4 bases, with 12 bases remaining between them. Researchers ran the PCR with 60 Vbeta and 13 Jbeta primers. Using immunoSEQ multiplex PCR, the repertoire was profiled, and TCRdb retains in-frame clones only, with some absent. Altogether some 180,000 clones are present, roughly 80% being singletons, with the ten largest covering approximately 2.6%. The sequence was collected from a female donor in good health and CMV-seronegative. The sequenced sample was PBMCs. This chain links TRBV6-1 with TRBJ1-2; D unclear. CDR3 residues: CASRPGAAYGYTF. The CDR3 bases are TGTGCCAGCAGGCCGGGAGCGGCCTATGGCTACACCTTC.